The 3 T cell receptor beta chains in this list originate from one sample, sequenced in a study of cytomegalovirus exposure and HLA in healthy donors. 13 Jbeta primers and 60 Vbeta primers were used for the PCR. Sequenced by immunoSEQ multiplex PCR; TCRdb stores in-frame clones only, minus some. The sample shows approximately 170,000 clones, around 85% of them seen only once. Specimen: PBMCs. The receptors stem from a boy under 10 years old in good health and CMV-seronegative.

The chain is built from TRBV6-6 and TRBJ1-5; TRBD1 aligns across 7 bases. This CDR3 has 15 residues. Germline V lookup: CDR1 MNHNY, CDR2 SVGAGI (reference sequence). J was trimmed by 6 bases and V by 5 bases; bases with no gene match: 10. CDR3 bases: TGTGCCAGCAGTCCCCGAGAGGGGGCACGTCAGCCCCAGCATTTT. It yields the protein CASSPREGARQPQHF.

V is TRBV7-7 and J is TRBJ1-1, with a tentative D call TRBD1 (5 bases). The V and J ends lost 4 bases and 1 base respectively, with 7 bases between them. The germline CDR1 and CDR2 sequences are SSHAT and FNYEAQ (reference sequence). CDR3 size: 13 residues. CDR3 DNA: TGTGCCAGCAGCTCCGGACAGAACACTGAAGCTTTCTTT. It yields the protein CASSSGQNTEAFF.

The V and J genes are TRBV6-1 and TRBJ2-1; TRBD2 aligns across 14 bases. This CDR3 spans 14 amino acids. CDR1 MNHNS and CDR2 SASEGT come from the germline V gene. J was trimmed by 9 bases and V by 9 bases; bases with no gene match: 7. The CDR3 DNA reads TGTGCCAGTGGACTAGCGGGGGGTTCGGGTGAGCAGTTCTTC. Encoded protein: CASGLAGGSGEQFF.